This T cell receptor (beta chain) was found in a study of blood T cell repertoires in COVID-19. Clones were sequenced by immunoSEQ multiplex PCR, and TCRdb holds only the in-frame ones, with some missing. The data hold 370,000 or so clones, with 70% to 90% observed a single time. V lost 0 bases, J lost 6 bases, and 12 bases lay in between. The CDR3 length is 14 residues. Per germline, CDR1 SGHDT and CDR2 YYEEEE. The chain carries TRBV5-6 and TRBJ1-2, with D unclear. Material for sequencing was PBMCs or T cells enriched from blood (not recorded which). This TCR derives from a man younger than 40 who had recovered from COVID-19. The CDR3 protein is CASSLDRNPHGYTF. CDR3 in DNA: TGTGCCAGCAGCTTGGACAGAAACCCACATGGCTACACCTTC.